This T cell receptor (beta chain) was retrieved from a study of T cell changes during pregnancy in multiple sclerosis. Measured with immunoSEQ multiplex PCR; TCRdb has only the in-frame clones, and not every one. In the table there are 40,000 to 55,000 clones, around 93% of which are singletons. V trimming: 0 bases; J trimming: 4 bases; junction bases outside the gene matches: 7. This CDR3 contains 16 residues. The germline V gene has CDR1 LGHNA and CDR2 YSLEER. This receptor was obtained from a female donor with multiple sclerosis, enrolled in a pregnancy study. This rearrangement joins TRBV4-3 to TRBJ2-7; 9 bases align to TRBD1. The source material was CD4+ T cells from peripheral blood mononuclear cells, sampled in the third trimester of pregnancy. The CDR3 spells CASSQDWGTGSYEQYF. For the CDR3, the DNA is TGCGCCAGCAGCCAAGATTGGGGGACAGGGTCGTACGAGCAGTACTTC.